This T cell receptor (beta chain) was sequenced for a study of T-cell memory formation after mild COVID-19 (dated by TCRdb to the early 2020s). With respect to the entire study: Most TCR sequence clusters were specific to one of the two donors. T-cell clones expanding and contracting after mild COVID-19 in two donors were tracked by longitudinal TCRalpha and TCRbeta repertoire sequencing. The cohort was made up of two young adult volunteers, one female and one male, who were previously healthy. Beyond this particular receptor, the publication reports: From day 15 to 85, contracting clones showed balanced CD4/CD8 phenotypes, whereas a second wave of clones that expanded from day 15 to 37 leaned towards CD4+. Some responding clones were detected in pre-infection memory, suggesting pre-existing cross-reactive memory T cells joined the SARS-CoV-2 response. The second-wave clones that peaked on day 37 were not confirmed to be SARS-CoV-2 specific. Contracting CD4+ clones were found mainly in CM and EM memory subsets, while CD8+ clones were enriched in EMRA. Only a couple of mild cases were covered in the study, and larger cohorts including severe cases with pre-infection samples were considered necessary.

The instrument was an Illumina NovaSeq 6000. TCRalpha and TCRbeta cDNA libraries were built by 5'RACE with constant-segment primers, adding sample barcodes and unique molecular identifiers. Trizol reagent was used to extract RNA from every sample. Amplification of the libraries took two PCR steps, and the second step added a second sample barcode plus Illumina TruSeq adapters. Libraries were sequenced on an Illumina NovaSeq with 2 x 150 bp paired-end reads. The paper's data handling went like this. Reads were demultiplexed and collapsed into UMI-guided consensus sequences with migec v1.2.7. With mixcr v2.1.11, UMI consensuses were aligned to TRA and TRB V and J templates and assembled into clonotypes. Expanded or contracted clonotypes were those called significant by both edgeR and NoisET, with noise models trained on biological replicates. For edgeR calls, the cutoffs were a false discovery rate-adjusted p below 0.01 and a log2 fold-change threshold of 1. As an exploratory analysis of dynamics, max-normalized trajectories of the 1000 most abundant clonotypes were examined with PCA combined with hierarchical clustering. Separately sequenced CD4+ and CD8+ repertoires were used to assign the CD4 or CD8 phenotype of responding clones. TCRdb trimmed the raw reads at Q25, called clones with MiXCR and kept productive beta chains. Duplicate CDR3 protein sequences are folded into a single record with the most common DNA and genes. V and J calls and clone size were set by TCRdb, not the authors. This sample lists 250,000 to 350,000 distinct CDR3 sequences; roughly 15% were detected once. The ten biggest clones cover approximately 23% of the sample.

To note about this clonotype: Its antigen target is currently unknown. Base-call qualities are not available, and no considerably larger clone is one nucleotide away.

Ficoll-Paque density gradient centrifugation was used to isolate PBMCs. V and J are trimmed by 6 bases and 2 bases, and the gene matches miss 4 bases of the junction. The CDR3 runs 13 amino acids, cysteine and phenylalanine included. The only DNA kept is the CDR3, 39 bases in frame from the first base. The V and J genes are TRBV12-3 or TRBV12-4 and TRBJ2-7; 7 middle bases align to TRBD1. The sequence derives from a man between 18 and 29 years old who had mild COVID-19 (a few samples of this study predate the infection). The sample titles of this study are shuffled in the database, so cell type and time point are left out; the donor was told from shared clones. The sequencing sample was made of PBMCs or a T cell subset sorted from them (not recorded which). The CDR3 protein: CASSGTVTYEQYF. The sequenced DNA: TGTGCCAGCAGCGGGACAGTAACCTACGAGCAGTACTTC.